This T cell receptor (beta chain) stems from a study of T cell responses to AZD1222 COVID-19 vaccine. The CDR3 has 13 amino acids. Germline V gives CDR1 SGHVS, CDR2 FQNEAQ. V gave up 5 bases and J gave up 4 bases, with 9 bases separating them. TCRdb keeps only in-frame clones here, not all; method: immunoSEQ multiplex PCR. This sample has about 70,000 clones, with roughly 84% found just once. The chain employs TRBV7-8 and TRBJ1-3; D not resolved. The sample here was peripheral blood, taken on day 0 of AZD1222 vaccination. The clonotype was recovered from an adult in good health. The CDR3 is CASSPQQGNTIYF. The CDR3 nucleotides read TGTGCCAGCAGCCCTCAGCAGGGAAACACCATATATTTT.